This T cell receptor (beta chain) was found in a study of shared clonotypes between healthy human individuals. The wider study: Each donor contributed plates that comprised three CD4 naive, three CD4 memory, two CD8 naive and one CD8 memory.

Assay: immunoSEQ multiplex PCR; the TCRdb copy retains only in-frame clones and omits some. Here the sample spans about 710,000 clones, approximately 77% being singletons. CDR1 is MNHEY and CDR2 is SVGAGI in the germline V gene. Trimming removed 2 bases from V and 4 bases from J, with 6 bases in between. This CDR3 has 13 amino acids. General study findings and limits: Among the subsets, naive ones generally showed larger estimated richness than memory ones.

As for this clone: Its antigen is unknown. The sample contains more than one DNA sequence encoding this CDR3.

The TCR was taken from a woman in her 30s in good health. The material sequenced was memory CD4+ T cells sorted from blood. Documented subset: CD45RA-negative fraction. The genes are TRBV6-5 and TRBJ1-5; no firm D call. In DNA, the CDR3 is TGTGCCAGCAGTTACGGCGGAAATCAGCCCCAGCATTTT. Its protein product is CASSYGGNQPQHF.